Given below is one TCR beta chain in context. What it binds is unknown. Ipilimumab-mediated CTLA-4 blockade plus focal radiation was given to patients having chemo-refractory metastatic non-small-cell lung cancer. Here immunoSEQ multiplex PCR was the method, and the copy in TCRdb shows in-frame clones only, minus some. Of about 28,000 clones in the sample, roughly 80% are singletons; the top ten hold 7% to 8%. These data are taken from a study of radiotherapy plus CTLA-4 blockade in lung cancer. Overall study: Among patients, under 20% showed objective responses, and approximately 30% had disease control. General study results and limits: Blood saw expansion of tumor-derived TCR clones after radiotherapy plus ipilimumab.

The CDR3 length is 14 residues. Trimming at V came to 0 bases and at J to 3 bases, leaving 0 bases not matched to a gene. Per the germline V gene, CDR1 is SGHDT and CDR2 is YYEEEE. This receptor was obtained from a human donor with non-small cell lung cancer who had stable disease on radiotherapy plus ipilimumab. The source material was peripheral blood, sampled from a patient treated with radiotherapy plus ipilimumab. The chain joins TRBV5-6 to TRBJ1-1, with 9 bases matching TRBD1. CDR3 nucleotide sequence: TGTGCCAGCAGCTTGGGGACAGGGGACACTGAAGCTTTCTTT. As protein: CASSLGTGDTEAFF.